The TCR beta chain described here comes from a study of T cell responses to AZD1222 COVID-19 vaccine. Overall study context: Whether given at about 4 or about 12 weeks, second doses were pooled.

CDR3 length equals 13 residues. Germline V gene data show CDR1 as MNHNS and CDR2 as SASEGT. V was clipped by 9 bases and J by 1 base; unmatched bases: 5. Details on this clone: Its specificity is not known.

Study-wide results and caveats: The donors showed a predominance of white British ancestry and of females, with possible underestimation of clonal diversity.

The table came from immunoSEQ multiplex PCR; TCRdb's copy has only in-frame clones and leaves some out. The table lists approximately 73,000 clones, nearly 85% of them singletons. This TCR came from an adult in good health. Sequences were derived from peripheral blood, sampled on day 0 of AZD1222 vaccination. J is TRBJ1-1 and V is TRBV6-1; 7 positions agree with TRBD1. CDR3 nucleotides: TGTGCCAGTCTTAGACAGGGGAACACTGAAGCTTTCTTT. It yields the protein CASLRQGNTEAFF.